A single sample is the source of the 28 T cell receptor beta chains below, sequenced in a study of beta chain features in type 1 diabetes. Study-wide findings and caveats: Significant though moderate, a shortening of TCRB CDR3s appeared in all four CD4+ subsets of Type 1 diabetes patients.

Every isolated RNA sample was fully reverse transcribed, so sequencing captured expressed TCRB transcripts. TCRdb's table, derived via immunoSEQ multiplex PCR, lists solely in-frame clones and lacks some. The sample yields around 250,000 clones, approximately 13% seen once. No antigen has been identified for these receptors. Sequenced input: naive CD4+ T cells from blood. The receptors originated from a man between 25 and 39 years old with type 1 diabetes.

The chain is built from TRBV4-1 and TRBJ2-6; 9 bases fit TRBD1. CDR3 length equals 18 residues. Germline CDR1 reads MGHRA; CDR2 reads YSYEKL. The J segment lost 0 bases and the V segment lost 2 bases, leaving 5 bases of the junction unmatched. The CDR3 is CASSQPGQGRSGANVLTF. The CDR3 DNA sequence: TGCGCCAGCAGCCAACCGGGACAGGGACGCTCTGGGGCCAACGTCCTGACTTTC.

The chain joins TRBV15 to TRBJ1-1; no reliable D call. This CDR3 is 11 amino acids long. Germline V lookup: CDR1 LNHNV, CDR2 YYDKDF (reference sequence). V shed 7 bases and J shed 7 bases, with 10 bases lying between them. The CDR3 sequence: CATKRASEAFF. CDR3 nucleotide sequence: TGTGCCACCAAGAGGGCCAGTGAAGCTTTCTTT. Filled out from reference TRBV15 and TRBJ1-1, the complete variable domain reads DAMVIQNPRYQVTQFGKPVTLSCSQTLNHNVMYWYQQKSSQAPKLLFHYYDKDFNNEADTPDNFQSRRPNTSFCFLDIRSPGLGDTAMYLCATKRASEAFFGQGTRLTVV.

Here the CDR3 reads CAWSQGREGYNEQFF. In DNA, the CDR3 is TGTGCCTGGAGCCAAGGGCGGGAGGGGTACAATGAGCAGTTCTTC. The gene calls are TRBV30 and TRBJ2-1; the match to TRBD2 covers 9 bases. CDR1 and CDR2 from the germline V gene are GTSNPN and SVGIG (reference sequence). V shed 3 bases and J 4 bases; nucleotides not matched to a gene: 7. The CDR3 totals 15 residues.

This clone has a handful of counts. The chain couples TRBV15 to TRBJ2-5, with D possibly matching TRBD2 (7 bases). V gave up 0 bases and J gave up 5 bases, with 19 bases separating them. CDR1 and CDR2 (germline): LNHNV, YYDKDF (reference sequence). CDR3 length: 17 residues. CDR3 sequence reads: CATSRDRGGAAGETQYF. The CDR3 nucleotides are TGTGCCACCAGCAGAGATCGTGGGGGGGCCGCTGGGGAGACCCAGTACTTC.

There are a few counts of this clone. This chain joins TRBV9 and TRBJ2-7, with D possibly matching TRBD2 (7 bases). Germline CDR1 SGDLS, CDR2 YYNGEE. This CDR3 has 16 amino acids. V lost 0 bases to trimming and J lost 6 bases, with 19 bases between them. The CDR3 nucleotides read TGTGCCAGCAGCGTAGCGGCGGGGGCAAAGTACCCCGAGCAGTACTTC. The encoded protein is CASSVAAGAKYPEQYF.

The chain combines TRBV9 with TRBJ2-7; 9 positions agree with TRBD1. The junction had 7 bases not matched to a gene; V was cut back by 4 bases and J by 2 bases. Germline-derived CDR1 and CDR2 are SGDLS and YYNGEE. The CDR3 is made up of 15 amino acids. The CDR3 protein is CASSRERQGAYEQYF. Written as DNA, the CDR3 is TGTGCCAGCAGCCGTGAAAGACAGGGGGCCTACGAGCAGTACTTC.

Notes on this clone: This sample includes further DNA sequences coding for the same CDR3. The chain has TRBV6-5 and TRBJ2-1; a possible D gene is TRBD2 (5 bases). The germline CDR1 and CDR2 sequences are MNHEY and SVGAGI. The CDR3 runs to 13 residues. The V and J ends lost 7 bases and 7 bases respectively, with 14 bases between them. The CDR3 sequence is CASTPRGNNEQFF. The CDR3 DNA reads TGTGCCAGCACGCCCCGGGGAAATAATGAGCAGTTCTTC.

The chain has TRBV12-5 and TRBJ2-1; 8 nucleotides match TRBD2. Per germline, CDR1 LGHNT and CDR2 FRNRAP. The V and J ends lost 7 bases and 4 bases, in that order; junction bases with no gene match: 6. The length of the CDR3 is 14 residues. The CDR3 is CASDVAGFYNEQFF. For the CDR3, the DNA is TGTGCTAGTGACGTAGCGGGATTTTACAATGAGCAGTTCTTC.

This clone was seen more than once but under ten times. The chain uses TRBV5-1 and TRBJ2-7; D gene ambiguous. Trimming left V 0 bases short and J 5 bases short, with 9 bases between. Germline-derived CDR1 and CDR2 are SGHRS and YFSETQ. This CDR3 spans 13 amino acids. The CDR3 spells CASSLGQSDEQYF. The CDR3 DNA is TGCGCCAGCAGCTTGGGGCAGTCCGACGAGCAGTACTTC.

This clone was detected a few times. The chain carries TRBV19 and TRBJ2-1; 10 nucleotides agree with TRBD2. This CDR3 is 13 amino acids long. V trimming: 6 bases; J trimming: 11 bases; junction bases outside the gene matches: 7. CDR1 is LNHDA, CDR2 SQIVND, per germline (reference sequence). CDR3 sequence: CASSTSGTAQQFF. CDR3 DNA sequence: TGTGCCAGTAGCACTAGCGGGACTGCCCAGCAGTTCTTC.

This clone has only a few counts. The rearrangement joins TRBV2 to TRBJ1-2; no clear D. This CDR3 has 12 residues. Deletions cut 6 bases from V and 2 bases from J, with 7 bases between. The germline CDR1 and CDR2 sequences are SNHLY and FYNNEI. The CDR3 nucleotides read TGTGCCAGCAGGATAAGCAACTATGGCTACACCTTC. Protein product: CASRISNYGYTF.

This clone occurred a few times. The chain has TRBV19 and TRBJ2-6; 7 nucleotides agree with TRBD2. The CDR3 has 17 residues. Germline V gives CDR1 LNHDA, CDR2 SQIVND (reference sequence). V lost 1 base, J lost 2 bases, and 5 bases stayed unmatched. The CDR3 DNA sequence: TGTGCCAGTAGTATAGGTCCAGGGAGGGCTGGGGCCAACGTCCTGACTTTC. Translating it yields CASSIGPGRAGANVLTF.

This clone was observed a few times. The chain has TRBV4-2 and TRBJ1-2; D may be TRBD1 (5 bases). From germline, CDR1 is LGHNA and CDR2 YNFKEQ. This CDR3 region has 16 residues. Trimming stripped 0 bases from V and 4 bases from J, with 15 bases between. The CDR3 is CASSQDVLGQVYGYTF. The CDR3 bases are TGTGCCAGCAGCCAAGATGTGCTGGGGCAGGTCTATGGCTACACCTTC.

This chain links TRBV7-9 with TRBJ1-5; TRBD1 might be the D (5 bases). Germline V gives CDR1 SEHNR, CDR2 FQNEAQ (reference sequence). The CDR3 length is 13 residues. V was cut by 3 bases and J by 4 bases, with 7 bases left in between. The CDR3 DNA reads TGTGCCAGCAGCTTGACAGATAATCAGCCCCAGCATTTT. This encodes CASSLTDNQPQHF.

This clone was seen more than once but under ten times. For the CDR3, the DNA is TGTGCCAGCAGCTTACACAGGGAAGGGTGGAGCGTTCAGTACTTC. It yields the protein CASSLHREGWSVQYF. The chain recombines TRBV7-9 with TRBJ2-4, with a tentative D call TRBD1 (6 bases). The germline CDR1 and CDR2 sequences are SEHNR and FQNEAQ (reference sequence). Trimming removed 2 bases at V and 11 bases at J, with 19 bases between. The CDR3 runs 15 residues. Full variable domain (missing parts from reference TRBV7-9 and TRBJ2-4): DTGVSQNPRHKITKRGQNVTFRCDPISEHNRLYWYRQTLGQGPEFLTYFQNEAQLEKSRLLSDRFSAERPKGSFSTLEIQRTEQGDSAMYLCASSLHREGWSVQYFGAGTRLSVL.

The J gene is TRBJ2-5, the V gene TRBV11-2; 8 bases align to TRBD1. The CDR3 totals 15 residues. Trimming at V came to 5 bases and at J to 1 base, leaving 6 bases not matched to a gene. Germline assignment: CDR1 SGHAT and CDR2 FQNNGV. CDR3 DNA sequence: TGTGCCAGCAGCCGGGGACAGGTTATCCAAGAGACCCAGTACTTC. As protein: CASSRGQVIQETQYF.

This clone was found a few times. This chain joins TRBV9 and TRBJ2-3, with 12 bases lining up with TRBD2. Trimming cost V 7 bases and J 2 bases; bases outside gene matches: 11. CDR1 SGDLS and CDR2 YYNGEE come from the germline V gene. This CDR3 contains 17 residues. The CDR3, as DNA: TGTGCCAGCTCTGGGGCTAGCGGGAGGGCCCTCACAGATACGCAGTATTTT. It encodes CASSGASGRALTDTQYF.

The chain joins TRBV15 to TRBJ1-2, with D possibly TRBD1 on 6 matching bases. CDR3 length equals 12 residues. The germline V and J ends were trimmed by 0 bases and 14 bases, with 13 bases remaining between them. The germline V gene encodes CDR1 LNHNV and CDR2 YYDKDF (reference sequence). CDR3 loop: CATSRDRGGETF. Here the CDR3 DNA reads TGTGCCACCAGCAGAGATAGGGGGGGAGAGACCTTC.

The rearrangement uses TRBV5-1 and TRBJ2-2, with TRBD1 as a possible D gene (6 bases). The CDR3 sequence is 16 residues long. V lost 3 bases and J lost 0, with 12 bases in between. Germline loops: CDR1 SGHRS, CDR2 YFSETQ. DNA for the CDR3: TGCGCCAGCAGCTCTACCGGGACATCGAACACCGGGGAGCTGTTTTTT. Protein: CASSSTGTSNTGELFF.

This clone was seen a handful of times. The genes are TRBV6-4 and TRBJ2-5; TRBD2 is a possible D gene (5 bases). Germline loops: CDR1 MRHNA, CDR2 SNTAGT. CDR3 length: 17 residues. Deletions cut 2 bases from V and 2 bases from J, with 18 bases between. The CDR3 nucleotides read TGTGCCAGCAGTGACGGGGTGGGAGAAGTAGGACAAGAGACCCAGTACTTC. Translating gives CASSDGVGEVGQETQYF.

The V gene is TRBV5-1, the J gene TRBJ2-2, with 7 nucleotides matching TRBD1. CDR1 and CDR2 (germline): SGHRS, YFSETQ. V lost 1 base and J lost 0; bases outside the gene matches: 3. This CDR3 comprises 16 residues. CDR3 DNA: TGCGCCAGCAGCTTGATGACAGGGTCGAACACCGGGGAGCTGTTTTTT. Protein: CASSLMTGSNTGELFF.

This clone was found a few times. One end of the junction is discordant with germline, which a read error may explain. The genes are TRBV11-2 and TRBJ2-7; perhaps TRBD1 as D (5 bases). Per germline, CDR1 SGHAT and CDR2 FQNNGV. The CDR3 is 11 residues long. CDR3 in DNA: TGCGCCACGGGCAGGGAATACGAGCAGTACTTC. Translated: CATGREYEQYF.

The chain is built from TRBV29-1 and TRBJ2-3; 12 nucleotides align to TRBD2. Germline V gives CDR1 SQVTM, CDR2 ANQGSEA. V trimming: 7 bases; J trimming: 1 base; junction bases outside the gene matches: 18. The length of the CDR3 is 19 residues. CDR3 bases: TGCAGCGCTAAAAAGACTAGCGGGAGAGGCTCCGTCGGCACAGATACGCAGTATTTT. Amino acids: CSAKKTSGRGSVGTDTQYF.

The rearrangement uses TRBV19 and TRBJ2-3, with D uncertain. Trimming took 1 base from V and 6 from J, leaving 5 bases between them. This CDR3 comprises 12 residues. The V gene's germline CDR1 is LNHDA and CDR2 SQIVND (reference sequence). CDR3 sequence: CASSIAPDTQYF. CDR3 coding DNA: TGTGCCAGTAGTATAGCCCCGGATACGCAGTATTTT.

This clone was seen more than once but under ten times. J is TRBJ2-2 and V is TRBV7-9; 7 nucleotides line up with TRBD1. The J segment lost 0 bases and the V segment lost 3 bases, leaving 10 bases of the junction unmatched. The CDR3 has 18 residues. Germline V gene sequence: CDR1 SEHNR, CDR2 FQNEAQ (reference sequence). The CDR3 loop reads CASSLGLLTGTNTGELFF. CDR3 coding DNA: TGTGCCAGCAGCTTGGGGCTATTGACAGGGACGAACACCGGGGAGCTGTTTTTT.

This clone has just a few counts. Here the CDR3 DNA reads TGTGCCATCCGGACTAGCGGGGCCACCTACGAGCAGTACTTC. This encodes CAIRTSGATYEQYF. The chain carries TRBV10-3 and TRBJ2-7; 12 bases align to TRBD2. The V and J ends lost 8 bases and 2 bases, in that order; junction bases with no gene match: 4. Germline V gene lookup returns CDR1 ENHRY and CDR2 SYGVKD. The CDR3 sequence is 14 residues long.

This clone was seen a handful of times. CDR3 DNA: TGTGCCACCAGCAGGACCAGGGGAAGGGTGAACACCGGGGAGCTGTTTTTT. Its translation: CATSRTRGRVNTGELFF. This chain uses TRBV15 with TRBJ2-2; D might be TRBD1 (6 bases). The germline gives CDR1 LNHNV, CDR2 YYDKDF (reference sequence). This CDR3 has 17 residues. Trimming took 3 bases from V and 1 from J, leaving 15 bases between them.

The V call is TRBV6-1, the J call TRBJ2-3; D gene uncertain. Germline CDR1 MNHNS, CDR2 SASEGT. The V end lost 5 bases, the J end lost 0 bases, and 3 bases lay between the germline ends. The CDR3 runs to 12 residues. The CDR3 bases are TGTGCCAGCAGTCCTAGCACAGATACGCAGTATTTT. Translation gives CASSPSTDTQYF.